A selection of T cell receptor beta chains follows, all from one sample in a study of blood T cell repertoires in COVID-19. Produced via immunoSEQ multiplex PCR; TCRdb's table is partial and in-frame only. The sample has over 350,000 clones, 85% to 90% seen once. Sequenced material: peripheral blood. All receptors derive from a woman in her thirties with acute or convalescent COVID-19. The CDR3 runs from the conserved cysteine through the conserved F or W. The order of the fields is clone size, V gene, J gene, D gene, CDR3 DNA, CDR3 protein. A D gene is named only where the DNA matches it firmly. Clone sizes are given selectively: once, few, many, or a class where the clone is expanded.

>.|TRBV27|TRBJ1-5|.
TGTGCCAGCAGTTTTCAGGGTCGCGAGCCCCAGCATTTT
CASSFQGREPQHF
>.|TRBV2|TRBJ1-1|.
TGTGCCAGCCGCGGAGGCGGGGGGACCACTGAAGCTTTCTTT
CASRGGGGTTEAFF
>once|TRBV7-8|TRBJ1-6|TRBD1
TGTGCCAGCAGCCGCGAGGGACAGGGCTTCCATAATTCACCCCTCCACTTT
CASSREGQGFHNSPLHF
>.|TRBV19|TRBJ1-3|TRBD1
TGTGCCAGTAGTAGAGCCGGGACAGAGGTCTCTGGAAACACCATATATTTT
CASSRAGTEVSGNTIYF
>.|TRBV28|TRBJ1-2|.
TGTGCCAGCAGTTTATCGGACACAACCCATGTATATGGCTACACCTTC
CASSLSDTTHVYGYTF
>.|TRBV5-1|TRBJ1-1|TRBD1
TGCGCCAGCGGTCACGGGACAGGGATGAACACTGAAGCTTTCTTT
CASGHGTGMNTEAFF
>.|TRBV30|TRBJ1-2|.
TGTGCCTGTGTAGCCCAGAACTATGGCTACACCTTC
CACVAQNYGYTF
>.|TRBV12-3/TRBV12-4|TRBJ1-1|.
TGTGCCAGCACTTCGAGGTCGCCTTTTGAAGCTTTCTTT
CASTSRSPFEAFF
>.|TRBV6-2/TRBV6-3|TRBJ2-3|.
TGTGCCAGCAGTTGGCCCCCGTCCGGACTTACGCAGTATTTT
CASSWPPSGLTQYF
>.|TRBV3-1/TRBV3-2|TRBJ2-5|.
TGTGCCAGCAGCCAAGGTGGGGTACAACGCGCGGGGACCCAGTACTTC
CASSQGGVQRAGTQYF
>.|TRBV9|TRBJ2-1|TRBD1
TGTGCCAGCAGCGTAGGAGGGGGCCGGGGCAATGAGCAGTTCTTC
CASSVGGGRGNEQFF
>.|TRBV29-1|TRBJ1-4|.
TGCAGCGTTGAACTGAATGAAAAACTGTTTTTT
CSVELNEKLFF
>.|TRBV18|TRBJ1-1|.
TGTGCCAGCTCAGGAGGACAGCTTATTGAAGCTTTCTTT
CASSGGQLIEAFF
>.|TRBV28|TRBJ2-1|TRBD2
TGTGCCAGCGGGGCGGGGACTAGCGGGGGGAATGAGCAGTTCTTC
CASGAGTSGGNEQFF
>once|TRBV2|TRBJ2-7|.
TGTGCCAGCAGAATCCAGGGGTCTTACGAGCAGTACTTC
CASRIQGSYEQYF
>.|TRBV6-1|TRBJ1-5|.
TGTGCCAGCAGTGAAATCTCGGAGCGCGGTCAGCCCCAGCATTTT
CASSEISERGQPQHF
>.|TRBV28|TRBJ1-1|TRBD1
TGTGCCAGCAGTCCCGCCAGCACAGGGGTGAACACTGAAGCTTTCTTT
CASSPASTGVNTEAFF
>.|TRBV19|TRBJ1-5|TRBD1
TGTGCCAGTAGACTCGACAGGGAGTATAGCAATCAGCCCCAGCATTTT
CASRLDREYSNQPQHF
>.|TRBV27|TRBJ1-2|.
TGTGCCAGCAGTTCCGGGAACGCGGGCGGCTACACCTTC
CASSSGNAGGYTF
>.|TRBV5-1|TRBJ2-1|.
TGCGCCAGCAGCCCCAGTAGTAGCCGCAATGAGCAGTTCTTC
CASSPSSSRNEQFF
>.|TRBV25-1|TRBJ2-1|TRBD1
TGTGCCAGCAGTTCAACCGGGACAGGGTTTAGCGATGAGCAGTTCTTC
CASSSTGTGFSDEQFF
>.|TRBV2|TRBJ1-1|.
TGTGCCAGCACGTGGAGTGTAGGAAACACTGAAGCTTTCTTT
CASTWSVGNTEAFF
>few|TRBV13|TRBJ2-2|TRBD2
TGTGCCAGCAGCTTCGGGACTAGCGGGGGGAACACCGGGGAGCTGTTTTTT
CASSFGTSGGNTGELFF
>.|TRBV12-3/TRBV12-4|TRBJ2-1|TRBD1
TGTGCCAGCAGCACCGGGACAGGACAGTTCTTC
CASSTGTGQFF
>.|TRBV7-8|TRBJ2-7|TRBD2
TGTGCCAGCAGCTTATCCAGAGCGGGGGGCTTAAACGAGCAGTACTTC
CASSLSRAGGLNEQYF
>once|TRBV28|TRBJ2-1|.
TGTGCCTGCCGGGACTCCTACAATGAGCAGTTCTTC
CACRDSYNEQFF
>.|TRBV28|TRBJ1-4|TRBD1
TGTGCCAGCAGTTCCGACCAGGGGGCGCGGGATGAAAAACTGTTTTTT
CASSSDQGARDEKLFF
>.|TRBV4-1|TRBJ2-1|.
TGCGCCAGCAGCCCCTACCCCAAGAGCTCCTACAATGAGCAGTTCTTC
CASSPYPKSSYNEQFF
>.|TRBV7-3|TRBJ1-1|.
TGTGCCAGCAGCTTATACTATGAAGCTTTCTTT
CASSLYYEAFF
>few|TRBV5-1|TRBJ1-2|.
TGCGCCAGCGCCCCGTCGTCAGGGCATCCCTATGGCTACACCTTC
CASAPSSGHPYGYTF
>.|TRBV9|TRBJ2-1|.
TGTGCCAGCAGCGTAGAGGGGTCCGGGTCCTCCTACAATGAGCAGTTCTTC
CASSVEGSGSSYNEQFF
>.|TRBV7-2|TRBJ2-7|TRBD1
TGTGCCAGCAGCTTAGTTTTGACAGGGGTTATCCACGAGCAGTACTTC
CASSLVLTGVIHEQYF
>.|TRBV7-3|TRBJ1-1|.
TGTGCCAGCAGCTTAAGGGCTAGAGGGGAAGCTTTCTTT
CASSLRARGEAFF
>.|TRBV7-9|TRBJ1-1|.
TGTGCCAGCACCGGCGCGGGGGCCCCGGTTCATGAAGCTTTCTTT
CASTGAGAPVHEAFF
>.|TRBV12-3/TRBV12-4|TRBJ2-3|TRBD2
TGTGCCAGCAGCCTTAGCGGGCGTGCGCAGTATTTT
CASSLSGRAQYF
>.|TRBV4-2|TRBJ2-7|TRBD2
TGTGCCAGCAGCCAATTAGCGGGGGGGCCTGGCGAGCAGTACTTC
CASSQLAGGPGEQYF
>once|TRBV6-5|TRBJ2-5|.
TGTGCCAGCAGCTGGGGACACACAGAGACCCAGTACTTC
CASSWGHTETQYF
>.|TRBV4-2|TRBJ1-1|TRBD1
TGTGCCAGCAGCCTGATAACAGGGGAAACTGAAGCTTTCTTT
CASSLITGETEAFF
>.|TRBV3-1/TRBV3-2|TRBJ1-2|TRBD1
TGTGCCAGCAGCCGCGGGACAGGGGGAGCCTATGGCTACACCTTC
CASSRGTGGAYGYTF
>.|TRBV28|TRBJ1-1|TRBD1
TGTGCCAGCAGTGTCGCTTGGACAGGGGAGAACACTGAAGCTTTCTTT
CASSVAWTGENTEAFF
>.|TRBV19|TRBJ1-2|.
TGTGCCAGTAGTATAAAAGGCACGCCCGGCGGCTATGGCTACACCTTC
CASSIKGTPGGYGYTF
>.|TRBV5-4|TRBJ1-1|.
TGTGCCAGCAGCTTTGGGACACCGAACACTGAAGCTTTCTTT
CASSFGTPNTEAFF
>.|TRBV4-1|TRBJ1-2|.
TGCGCCAGCAGCCAAGGGACAGCACATTATGGCTACACCTTC
CASSQGTAHYGYTF
>.|TRBV6-4|TRBJ2-7|.
TGTGCCAGCAGTGTTCAACAGGGCTACGAGCAGTACTTC
CASSVQQGYEQYF
>.|TRBV6-6|TRBJ1-2|.
TGTGCCAGCAGTTACAGGGCGGGGGGCGCGGGGGATGGCTACACCTTC
CASSYRAGGAGDGYTF
>.|TRBV2|TRBJ2-7|.
TGTGCCAGCAGTGAGTATATTTCTGGGACTTCCTACGAGCAGTACTTC
CASSEYISGTSYEQYF
>.|TRBV30|TRBJ1-6|TRBD1
TGTGCCTGGAGTGTAAGACAGGGATCGGCACCCCTCCACTTT
CAWSVRQGSAPLHF
>.|TRBV5-1|TRBJ2-5|TRBD1
TGCGCCAGCAGCTTGGCCCGGGACAGGGGGCCCCAGTACTTC
CASSLARDRGPQYF
>.|TRBV4-1|TRBJ2-5|.
TGCGCCAGCAGCCAAGGTTTCGACTATTCCAAAGAGACCCAGTACTTC
CASSQGFDYSKETQYF